This TCR beta chain was recovered during a study of blood T cell repertoires in COVID-19. Overall study: Sites in the United States, Italy and Spain provided acute and convalescent COVID-19 samples.

CDR1 is MDHEN and CDR2 is SYDVKM in the germline V gene. The CDR3 is 11 residues long. Trimming shortened V by 6 bases and J by 4 bases, and 4 bases separated the two germline ends. The table came from immunoSEQ multiplex PCR; TCRdb's copy has only in-frame clones and leaves some out. The profile covers around 59,000 clones, with around 89% appearing a single time and approximately 1.5% taken by the ten largest. The gene calls are TRBV28 and TRBJ1-5; D unclear. The TCR comes from a man in his sixties with acute or convalescent COVID-19. Sequences were obtained from peripheral blood. The CDR3 sequence: CASSLNQPQHF. The DNA of the CDR3 is TGTGCCAGCAGCCTAAATCAGCCCCAGCATTTT. The full variable domain, with the rest looked up from reference TRBV28 and TRBJ1-5, is DVKVTQSSRYLVKRTGEKVFLECVQDMDHENMFWYRQDPGLGLRLIYFSYDVKMKEKGDIPEGYSVSREKKERFSLILESASTNQTSMYLCASSLNQPQHFGDGTRLSIL.